The 2 T cell receptor beta chains below come from one sample, sequenced in a study of blood T cell repertoires in COVID-19. Profiling relied on immunoSEQ multiplex PCR, and the TCRdb table lists in-frame clones only, not all of them. The sample carries about 190,000 clones, roughly 73% recorded once. Sequencing was carried out using peripheral blood. The receptors come from an elderly woman with active or convalescent COVID-19.

The rearrangement joins TRBV19 to TRBJ1-5; 7 bases align to TRBD1. The CDR3 extends over 17 amino acids. The germline gives CDR1 LNHDA, CDR2 SQIVND (reference sequence). The ends lost 6 bases at V and 4 bases at J; junction bases unmatched: 15. The CDR3 DNA reads TGTGCCAGTAGCCTCACGGGAGGGGGGACAGCAAATCAGCCCCAGCATTTT. It codes for CASSLTGGGTANQPQHF.

This clone has just one count. The CDR3 loop is CASKGDRVPGLSGANVLTF. The CDR3, as DNA: TGTGCCAGCAAAGGGGACAGGGTACCGGGACTCTCTGGGGCCAACGTCCTGACTTTC. The chain is built from TRBV28 and TRBJ2-6, with 9 bases that match TRBD1. Per the germline V gene, CDR1 is MDHEN and CDR2 is SYDVKM. V lost 7 bases, J lost 0 bases, and 13 bases stayed unmatched. The CDR3 runs 19 residues.